The rows below give T cell receptor beta chains drawn from one sample of a study of blood T cell dynamics during melanoma immunotherapy. Clones were sequenced by immunoSEQ multiplex PCR, and TCRdb holds only the in-frame ones, with some missing. The sample has about 10,000 clones, around 87% seen once. The sequencing used blood, collected from a patient treated with checkpoint blockade. These receptors were obtained from a human donor with melanoma. Both conserved end residues are part of each CDR3. Each record gives: clone size, V gene, CDR3 length, J gene, D gene, CDR3 DNA, CDR3 protein. A D gene is named only where the DNA matches it firmly. Rows may omit the clone size; those that give it use once, few, many or a size class.

>.|TRBV9|16|TRBJ2-3|.
TGTGCCAGCAGCGTAGAGGGGGGGACTGTGACAGATACGCAGTATTTT
CASSVEGGTVTDTQYF
>.|TRBV9|13|TRBJ1-1|.
TGTGCCAGCAGCGAGGGGATTAGCACTGAAGCTTTCTTT
CASSEGISTEAFF
>.|TRBV29-1|15|TRBJ2-3|.
TGCAGCGTTAACCTAGGGACTTCAGAGTCGGCTACGCAGTATTTT
CSVNLGTSESATQYF
>.|TRBV6-5|16|TRBJ1-1|.
TGTGCCAGCAGTTACCGACAGGTGGGGGGGAACACTGAAGCTTTCTTT
CASSYRQVGGNTEAFF
>.|TRBV2|11|TRBJ1-1|.
TGTGCCAGCAGCCTTGTAGGTGAAGCTTTCTTT
CASSLVGEAFF
>.|TRBV5-1|13|TRBJ1-1|.
TGCGCCAGCAGCTTGAGAGGGAACACTGAAGCTTTCTTT
CASSLRGNTEAFF
>.|TRBV11-2|13|TRBJ2-3|.
TGTGCCAGCAGCTTAGATGTTATACATACGCAGTATTTT
CASSLDVIHTQYF
>.|TRBV30|10|TRBJ1-6|.
TGTGCCTGGGGAGGTTCACTCCTCCACTTT
CAWGGSLLHF
>.|TRBV4-3|16|TRBJ2-1|TRBD2
TGCGCCAGCAGCCAAGAACCAGCGGGGTTGGTGAATGAGCAGTTCTTC
CASSQEPAGLVNEQFF
>.|TRBV6-6|13|TRBJ1-6|.
TGTGCCTTAAGCGACAGGTACCTTTCACCCCTCCACTTT
CALSDRYLSPLHF
>.|TRBV10-3|18|TRBJ2-2|TRBD2
TGTGCCATCAGTGAAAGGCTAGCGGGAGAGGGGTACACCGGGGAGCTGTTTTTT
CAISERLAGEGYTGELFF
>.|TRBV2|15|TRBJ2-1|.
TGTGCCAGCATACCCACTAGAGGGGGAGGGAATGAGCAGTTCTTC
CASIPTRGGGNEQFF
>.|TRBV18|15|TRBJ2-7|.
TGTGCCAGCTCACCCCAGGGGGGGGTTCCATACGAGCAGTACTTC
CASSPQGGVPYEQYF
>.|TRBV6-4|14|TRBJ1-1|.
TGTGCCAGCACACCTAACCCGGGAACATCTGTAGCTTTCTTT
CASTPNPGTSVAFF
>.|TRBV6-1|13|TRBJ1-1|TRBD1
TGTGCCACCCCGGGACAGTCCCGAATAGGGGCTTTCTTT
CATPGQSRIGAFF
>once|TRBV6-1|13|TRBJ2-7|TRBD1
TGTGCCAGCACTCGACAGGGGGCGCACGAGCAGTACTTC
CASTRQGAHEQYF
>once|TRBV28|15|TRBJ1-1|TRBD1
TGTGCCAGCAGTTTCTTGACAGGGCTGAACACTGAAGCTTTCTTT
CASSFLTGLNTEAFF
>.|TRBV2|17|TRBJ2-3|TRBD2
TGTGCCAGCAGTGAGGGACTAGCGGGAGTTGGTACAGATACGCAGTATTTT
CASSEGLAGVGTDTQYF
>.|TRBV4-3|15|TRBJ1-1|.
TGCGCCAGCAGCCAAGATAGCGGCAGGAACACTGAAGCTTTCTTT
CASSQDSGRNTEAFF
>once|TRBV28|18|TRBJ1-4|TRBD1
TGTGCCAGCAGTCCTCTACGGGATACAGGGGGCTTGAGTGAAAAACTGTTTTTT
CASSPLRDTGGLSEKLFF
>.|TRBV19|13|TRBJ1-1|.
TGTGCCAGTAGCGGCGGATGGGCCACTGAAGCTTTCTTT
CASSGGWATEAFF
>.|TRBV5-1|16|TRBJ1-2|.
TGCGCCAGCAGCTTGAGGGCAACGGAGTCCGGGTATGGCTACACCTTC
CASSLRATESGYGYTF
>.|TRBV2|16|TRBJ1-4|TRBD1
TGTGCCAGCAGTGGCCTGGGTTTGGGACAGAATGAAAAACTGTTTTTT
CASSGLGLGQNEKLFF
>.|TRBV5-1|13|TRBJ2-1|.
TGCGCCAGCAGCTTGTGGGCTAGCTATGAGCAGTTCTTC
CASSLWASYEQFF
>few|TRBV4-2|16|TRBJ1-6|.
TGTGCCAGCAGCCAAGATTATAGCCTGAGGGATTCACCCCTCCACTTT
CASSQDYSLRDSPLHF
>.|TRBV6-5|12|TRBJ1-6|.
TGTGCCAGCAGTTACAGCGTGGGGACCCTCCACTTT
CASSYSVGTLHF
>.|TRBV7-2|15|TRBJ2-5|TRBD1
TGTGCCAGCAGCCCCAACAGGGGGAGAGTGGAGACCCAGTACTTC
CASSPNRGRVETQYF
>.|TRBV6-4|15|TRBJ2-1|.
TGTGCCAGCAGTGACTCGGCGGGCTCCTACAATGAGCAGTTCTTC
CASSDSAGSYNEQFF